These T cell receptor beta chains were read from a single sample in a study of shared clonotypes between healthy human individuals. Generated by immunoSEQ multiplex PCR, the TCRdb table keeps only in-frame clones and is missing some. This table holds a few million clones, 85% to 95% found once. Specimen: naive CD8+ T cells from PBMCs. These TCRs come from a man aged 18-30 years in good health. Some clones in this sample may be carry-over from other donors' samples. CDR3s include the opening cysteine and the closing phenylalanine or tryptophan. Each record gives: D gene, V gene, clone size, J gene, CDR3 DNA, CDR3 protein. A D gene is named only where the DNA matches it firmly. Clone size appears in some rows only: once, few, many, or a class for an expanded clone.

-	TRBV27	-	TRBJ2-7	TGTGCCAGCAGTTTTCTCAGGGTTACTGAGCAGTACTTC	CASSFLRVTEQYF
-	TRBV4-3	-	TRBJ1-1	TGCGCCAGCAGCCAAGATCTGGGGATGAACACTGAAGCTTTCTTT	CASSQDLGMNTEAFF
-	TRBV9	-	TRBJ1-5	TGTGCCAGCAGCTCAGGGTCCAATCAGCCCCAGCATTTT	CASSSGSNQPQHF
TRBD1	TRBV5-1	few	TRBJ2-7	TGCGCCAGCAGCTTGGGACAGGGCTCCTACGAGCAGTACTTC	CASSLGQGSYEQYF
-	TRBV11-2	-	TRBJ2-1	TGTGCCAGCAGCCTACTACAGGGAACCTACAATGAGCAGTTCTTC	CASSLLQGTYNEQFF
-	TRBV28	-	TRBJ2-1	TGTGCCAGCAGTTTCCACAATGAGCAGTTCTTC	CASSFHNEQFF
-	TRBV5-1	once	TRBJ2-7	TGCGCCAGCAGCTTGCTCGGGTCGTCCTACGAGCAGTACTTC	CASSLLGSSYEQYF
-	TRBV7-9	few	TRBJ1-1	TGTGCCAGCAGCCCCCCCGGTGGAGCTTTCTTT	CASSPPGGAFF
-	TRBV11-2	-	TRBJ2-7	TGTGCCAGCAGCCAGAGCACCAAGGAGCAGTACTTC	CASSQSTKEQYF
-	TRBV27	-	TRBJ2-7	TGTGCCAGCAGTCCTGGGAACGAGCAGTACTTC	CASSPGNEQYF
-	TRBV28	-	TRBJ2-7	TGTGCCAGCAGTTTAGGTGCGCAGGGGACCTACGAGCAGTACTTC	CASSLGAQGTYEQYF
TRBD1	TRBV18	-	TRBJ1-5	TGTGCCAGCTCACCTGGACAGGGGGGAAATCAGCCCCAGCATTTT	CASSPGQGGNQPQHF
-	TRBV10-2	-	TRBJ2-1	TGCGCCAGCGTCGTGGCGGGTCCCTACAATGAGCAGTTCTTC	CASVVAGPYNEQFF
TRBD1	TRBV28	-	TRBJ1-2	TGTGCCAGCAGTTTTCATTCCCGGGACAGGAGATTTAACTATGGCTACACCTTC	CASSFHSRDRRFNYGYTF
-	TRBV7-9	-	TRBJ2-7	TGTGCCAGCAGCTTGGGTGCCGAGCAGTACTTC	CASSLGAEQYF
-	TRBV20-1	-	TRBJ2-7	TGCAGTGCTATGATCTCCTACGAGCAGTACTTC	CSAMISYEQYF
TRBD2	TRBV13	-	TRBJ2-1	TGTGCCAGCAGCTTAGTTAGCGGGACGGACAATGAGCAGTTCTTC	CASSLVSGTDNEQFF
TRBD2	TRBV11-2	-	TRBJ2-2	TGTGCCAGCAGCCGCACCCCGGGAGGGCCGAACACCGGGGAGCTGTTTTTT	CASSRTPGGPNTGELFF
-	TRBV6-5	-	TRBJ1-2	TGTGCCAGCAGTTCGCGACAGGACTCCTATGGCTACACCTTC	CASSSRQDSYGYTF
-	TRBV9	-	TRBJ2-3	TGTGCCAGCAGCACCCTCGGACAGTCCACAGATACGCAGTATTTT	CASSTLGQSTDTQYF
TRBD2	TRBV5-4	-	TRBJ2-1	TGTGCCAGCAGCTTGGTTAGCGGGAGATCCTACAATGAGCAGTTCTTC	CASSLVSGRSYNEQFF
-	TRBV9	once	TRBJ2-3	TGTGCCAGCAGCGTAGTGGGGATGGCGGATACGCAGTATTTT	CASSVVGMADTQYF
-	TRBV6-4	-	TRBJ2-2	TGTGCCAGCGCCCCAGACGGGGAGCTGTTTTTT	CASAPDGELFF